The 8 T cell receptor beta chains reported below all come from one sample, sequenced in a study of vaccination and CD4 T cells after COVID-19. Documented treatment: roughly 11-day PBMC culture with coronavirus spike peptide pools or control peptides (ViraFEST assay). Cultured CD4+ T-cell DNA underwent Oncomine TCR Beta short-read sequencing. TCRdb re-derived calls from the PCR reads in MiXCR, one entry per CDR3 protein. The repertoire consists of some 14,000 distinct CDR3 sequences, with around 38% occurring once and the leading ten covering 9.2%. Their antigens remain unidentified. The sample consisted of CD4+ T cells from blood, cultured in vitro, taken after SARS-CoV-2 vaccination. The receptors shown here come from a human donor who had recovered from COVID-19.

This sequence joins TRBV7-2 and TRBJ1-2, with D perhaps TRBD1 (5 bases). The V and J ends lost 3 bases and 7 bases respectively, with 18 bases between them. The CDR3 totals 15 residues. Germline V gene sequence: CDR1 SGHTA, CDR2 FQGNSA. The CDR3 bases are TGTGCCAGCAGCTTGGGGGACGGCCTGGGGAGTGGCTACACCTTC. It yields the protein CASSLGDGLGSGYTF.

The V and J genes are TRBV20-1 and TRBJ2-7, with D perhaps assigned TRBD1 or TRBD2 (5 bases each). Between the trimmed V and J ends, which lost 7 bases and 2 bases, there was a span of 15 bases. CDR1 and CDR2 from the germline V gene are DFQATT and SNEGSKA (reference sequence). The CDR3 has 13 residues. Here the CDR3 DNA reads TGCAGTGAAGCAAGAGGGGATGCCTACGAGCAGTACTTC. The encoded protein is CSEARGDAYEQYF.

The chain joins TRBV6-1 to TRBJ1-5, with 9 positions matching TRBD1. Germline V gives CDR1 MNHNS, CDR2 SASEGT. V lost 6 bases to trimming and J lost 0 bases; unmatched junction nucleotides: 6. The CDR3 runs 16 residues. The CDR3 loop reads CASSIQGAYSNQPQHF. CDR3 DNA sequence: TGTGCCAGCAGCATACAGGGGGCTTATAGCAATCAGCCCCAGCATTTT.

J is TRBJ2-5 and V is TRBV5-1, with D unclear. The CDR3 length is 15 residues. CDR1 is SGHRS and CDR2 is YFSETQ in the germline V gene. The V end was cut by 3 bases, the J end by 6 bases, with 18 bases between. CDR3 DNA sequence: TGCGCCAGCAGCTCCACCTTTGAAGGCGTACAGACCCAGTACTTC. Amino acids: CASSSTFEGVQTQYF.

J is TRBJ1-5 and V is TRBV21-1; the table's D call, TRBD1, has no DNA check behind it. TRBV21-1 is assigned pseudogene status. The CDR3 loop spans 17 amino acids. The CDR3 loop reads CASSNTGRGGGNQPQHF. CDR3 coding DNA: TGTGCCAGCAGCAACACCGGCAGGGGAGGAGGCAATCAGCCCCAGCATTTT.

The V call is TRBV30, the J call TRBJ1-2; D might be TRBD1 (6 bases). This CDR3 comprises 13 residues. CDR1 and CDR2 from the germline V gene are GTSNPN and SVGIG (reference sequence). V gave up 4 bases and J gave up 4 bases, with 13 bases separating them. The CDR3 nucleotides are TGTGCCTGGATACCCGGGGGCGGCTATGGCTACACCTTC. Its translation: CAWIPGGGYGYTF. The complete variable domain, with remaining parts taken from reference TRBV30 and TRBJ1-2, reads SQTIHQWPATLVQPVGSPLSLECTVEGTSNPNLYWYRQAAGRGLQLLFYSVGIGQISSEVPQNLSASRPQDRQFILSSKKLLLSDSGFYLCAWIPGGGYGYTFGSGTRLTVV.

This clonotype was counted a few times. The chain recombines TRBV20-1 with TRBJ2-3; 12 positions match TRBD2. The CDR3 is 14 residues long. Germline CDR1 is DFQATT and CDR2 is SNEGSKA (reference sequence). V shed 8 bases and J 2 bases; nucleotides not matched to a gene: 5. DNA of the CDR3: TGCAGTCTAACTAGCGGGGGGACCACAGATACGCAGTATTTT. This gives the protein CSLTSGGTTDTQYF.

This clonotype is a singleton in its sample. The chain is built from TRBV20-1 and TRBJ2-3; 16 positions agree with TRBD2. The CDR3 is 16 residues long. After removal of 6 bases from V and 2 bases from J, the junction contained 5 bases not matched to a gene. Germline V lookup: CDR1 DFQATT, CDR2 SNEGSKA (reference sequence). The CDR3 nucleotides read TGCAGTGCCGAGGGACTAGCGGGGGGGAACACAGATACGCAGTATTTT. This codes for CSAEGLAGGNTDTQYF.